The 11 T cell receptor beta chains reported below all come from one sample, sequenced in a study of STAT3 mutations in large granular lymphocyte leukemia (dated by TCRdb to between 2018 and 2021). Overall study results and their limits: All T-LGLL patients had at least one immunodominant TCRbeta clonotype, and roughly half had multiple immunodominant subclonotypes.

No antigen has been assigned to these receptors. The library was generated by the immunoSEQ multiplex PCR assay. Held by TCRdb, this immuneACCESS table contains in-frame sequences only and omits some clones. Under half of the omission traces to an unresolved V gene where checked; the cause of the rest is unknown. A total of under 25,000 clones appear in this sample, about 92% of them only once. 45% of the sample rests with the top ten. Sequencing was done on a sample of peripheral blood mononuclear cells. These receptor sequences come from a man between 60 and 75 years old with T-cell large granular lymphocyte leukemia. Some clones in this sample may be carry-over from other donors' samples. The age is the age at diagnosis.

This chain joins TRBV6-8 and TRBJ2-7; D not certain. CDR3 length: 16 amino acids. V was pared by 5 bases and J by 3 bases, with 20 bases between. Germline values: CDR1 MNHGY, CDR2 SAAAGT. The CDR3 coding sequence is TGTGCCAGCAGTCATCGCTTAGACCAACTATTCTACGAGCAGTACTTC. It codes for CASSHRLDQLFYEQYF.

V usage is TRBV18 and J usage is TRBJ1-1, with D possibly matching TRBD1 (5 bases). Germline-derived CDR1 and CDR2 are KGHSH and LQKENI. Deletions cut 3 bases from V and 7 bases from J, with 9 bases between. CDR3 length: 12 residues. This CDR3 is CASSPGGNEAFF. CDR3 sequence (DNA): TGTGCCAGCTCACCGGGGGGTAATGAAGCTTTCTTT.

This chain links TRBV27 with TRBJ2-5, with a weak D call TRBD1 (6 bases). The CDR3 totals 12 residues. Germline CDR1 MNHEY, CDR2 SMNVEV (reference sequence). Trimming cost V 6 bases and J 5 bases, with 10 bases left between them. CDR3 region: CASRRGKETQYF. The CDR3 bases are TGTGCCAGCAGAAGGGGGAAGGAGACCCAGTACTTC.

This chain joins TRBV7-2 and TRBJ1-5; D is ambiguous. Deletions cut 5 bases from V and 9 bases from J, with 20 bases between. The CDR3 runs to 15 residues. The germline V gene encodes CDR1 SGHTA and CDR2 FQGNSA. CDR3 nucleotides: TGTGCCAGCAGCCCTGTATCCGCCGATGTTTCGCCCCAGCATTTT. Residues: CASSPVSADVSPQHF.

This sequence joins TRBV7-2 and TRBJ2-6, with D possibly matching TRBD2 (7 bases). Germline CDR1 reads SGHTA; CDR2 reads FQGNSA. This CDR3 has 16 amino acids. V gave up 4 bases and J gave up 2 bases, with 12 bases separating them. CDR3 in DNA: TGTGCCAGCAGCTCCTCGGGGGGCACTGGGGCCAACGTCCTGACTTTC. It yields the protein CASSSSGGTGANVLTF.

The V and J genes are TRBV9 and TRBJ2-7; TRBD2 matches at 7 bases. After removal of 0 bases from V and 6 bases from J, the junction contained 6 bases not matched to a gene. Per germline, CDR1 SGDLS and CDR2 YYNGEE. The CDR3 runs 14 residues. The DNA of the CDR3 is TGTGCCAGCAGCGTAGGCGGGAGCTTCTTCGAGCAGTACTTC. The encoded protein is CASSVGGSFFEQYF.

DNA for the CDR3: TGTGCCAGCAGCGTAGAGGTAAACAGGGGCAACGAGCAGTACTTC. Translating it yields CASSVEVNRGNEQYF. This chain joins TRBV9 and TRBJ2-7, with TRBD1 identical over 7 bases. The junction had 8 bases not matched to a gene; V was cut back by 0 bases and J by 5 bases. Germline CDR1 is SGDLS and CDR2 is YYNGEE. The CDR3 length is 15 residues.

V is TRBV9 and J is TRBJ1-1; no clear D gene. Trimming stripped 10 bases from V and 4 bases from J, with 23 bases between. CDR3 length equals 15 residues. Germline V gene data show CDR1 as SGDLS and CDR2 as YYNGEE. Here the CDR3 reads CASTRSVRSGTEAFF. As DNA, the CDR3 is TGTGCCTCCACCCGCTCAGTGCGGAGCGGCACTGAAGCTTTCTTT.

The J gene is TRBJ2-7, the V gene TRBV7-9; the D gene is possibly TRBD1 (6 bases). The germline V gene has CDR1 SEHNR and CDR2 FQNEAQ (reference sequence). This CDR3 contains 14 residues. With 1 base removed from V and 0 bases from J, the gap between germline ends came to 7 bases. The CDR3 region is CASSLEGVSYEQYF. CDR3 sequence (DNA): TGTGCCAGCAGCTTAGAGGGGGTCTCCTACGAGCAGTACTTC.

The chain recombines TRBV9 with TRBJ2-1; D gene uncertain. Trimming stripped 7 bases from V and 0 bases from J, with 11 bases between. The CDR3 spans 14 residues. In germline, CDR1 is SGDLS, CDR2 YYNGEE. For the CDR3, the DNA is TGTGCCAGCGGGCGAGGTAGCTCCTACAATGAGCAGTTCTTC. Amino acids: CASGRGSSYNEQFF.

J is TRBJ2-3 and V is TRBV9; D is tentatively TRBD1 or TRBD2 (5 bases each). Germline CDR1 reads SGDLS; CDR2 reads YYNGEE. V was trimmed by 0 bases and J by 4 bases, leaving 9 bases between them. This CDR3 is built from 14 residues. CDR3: CASSVGDPPDTQYF. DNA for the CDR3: TGTGCCAGCAGCGTAGGGGACCCTCCAGATACGCAGTATTTT.